This TCR beta chain was obtained from a study of blood T cells in healthy people across ages. Only a few counts were recorded for this clonotype. Its antigen is still unknown. Study observations and caveats: While age rose, TCR beta diversity per million T cells dropped in a roughly linear way.

A sample-barcoded 5' primer and a J-beta primer mix were used in a second PCR of roughly 6 to 11 cycles. TCRdb fed the 5' RACE reads into MiXCR, producing one record per CDR3 protein. The sample includes approximately 1.5 million distinct CDR3 sequences, roughly a third of them seen just once. Germline V gene lookup returns CDR1 SGHKS and CDR2 YYEKEE (reference sequence). Trimming cost V 0 bases and J 0 bases; bases outside gene matches: 4. The CDR3 runs to 16 residues. The sequenced material came from blood. The rearrangement links TRBV5-5 to TRBJ2-5; 8 bases map to TRBD2. This receptor was taken from a woman in her 30s in good health. CDR3 loop: CASSLVSGGYQETQYF. The CDR3 DNA is TGTGCCAGCAGCTTGGTCAGCGGGGGATACCAAGAGACCCAGTACTTC.